The 30 T cell receptor beta chains in this list originate from one sample, sequenced in a study of T cell repertoires in cytomegalovirus infection. MiXCR was run by TCRdb on the reads, yielding one entry per CDR3 protein. This sample has approximately 500,000 distinct CDR3 sequences, with approximately 16% found just once. Source material: CD8+ T cells from PBMCs. The receptors derive from a human donor in good health (CMV status not recorded). Some clones in this sample may be carry-over from other donors' samples.

This clonotype showed up many times. The chain couples TRBV10-3 to TRBJ2-7; a weak D match, TRBD2 (6 bases). V lost 5 bases, J lost 3 bases, and 23 bases lay in between. The germline V gene encodes CDR1 ENHRY and CDR2 SYGVKD. This CDR3 has 17 residues. The CDR3 region is CAISRMRGSLLRYEQYF. In nucleotides, the CDR3 is TGTGCCATCAGTCGCATGCGGGGTTCTCTCCTTCGCTACGAGCAGTACTTC.

The J gene is TRBJ2-3, the V gene TRBV9, with no clear D. Germline CDR1 is SGDLS and CDR2 is YYNGEE. The CDR3 runs 13 residues. V dropped 4 bases and J dropped 4 bases, with 10 bases sitting between them. The CDR3 nucleotides are TGTGCCAGCAGCCTAAGGTCCGCAGATACGCAGTATTTT. Its translation: CASSLRSADTQYF. Together with reference TRBV9 and TRBJ2-3, the CDR3 gives the full variable domain: DSGVTQTPKHLITATGQRVTLRCSPRSGDLSVYWYQQSLDQGLQFLIQYYNGEERAKGNILERFSAQQFPDLHSELNLSSLELGDSALYFCASSLRSADTQYFGPGTRLTVL.

This clonotype was counted at least ten times. The chain carries TRBV7-6 and TRBJ2-7; 11 bases fit TRBD2. The ends lost 0 bases at V and 5 bases at J; junction bases unmatched: 9. This CDR3 comprises 17 residues. Germline V CDR1 and CDR2: SGHVS, FNYEAQ. DNA of the CDR3: TGTGCCAGCAGCTTAGCGCCAACTAGCGGGAGCACCGACGAGCAGTACTTC. Its protein is CASSLAPTSGSTDEQYF.

This clonotype showed up many times. The rearrangement links TRBV7-9 to TRBJ2-7, with D possibly TRBD1 on 6 matching bases. The CDR3 is 13 residues long. CDR1 and CDR2 from the germline V gene are SEHNR and FQNEAQ (reference sequence). Trimming cost V 5 bases and J 6 bases, with 14 bases left between them. The CDR3 DNA sequence: TGTGCCAGCAGCCCTCCACAGGGCTCCGAGCAGTACTTC. It yields the protein CASSPPQGSEQYF.

In this sample, this clonotype turned up many times. The J gene is TRBJ2-1, the V gene TRBV7-3; 11 positions agree with TRBD1. With V trimmed by 5 bases and J by 8 bases, 17 bases remained unmatched. The length of the CDR3 is 18 residues. Germline values: CDR1 SGHTA, CDR2 FQGTGA. The DNA of the CDR3 is TGTGCCAGCAGCGTTTACCGGGACAGGGGGATGGGGGGCGATGAGCAGTTCTTC. As protein: CASSVYRDRGMGGDEQFF.

The table lists this clonotype with a few counts. The chain is built from TRBV6-1 and TRBJ1-1; D is possibly TRBD1 (5 bases). CDR1 and CDR2 from the germline V gene are MNHNS and SASEGT. Trimming left V 10 bases short and J 0 bases short, with 12 bases between. The CDR3 spans 13 residues. CDR3 in amino acids: CANTDTLNTEAFF. The DNA of the CDR3 is TGTGCCAATACGGACACATTGAACACTGAAGCTTTCTTT.

The chain has TRBV4-1 and TRBJ2-7, with 7 bases fitting TRBD1. Germline V CDR1 and CDR2: MGHRA, YSYEKL. V lost 4 bases to trimming and J lost 1 base; unmatched junction nucleotides: 7. The CDR3 spans 15 residues. The CDR3 DNA reads TGCGCCAGCAGCCCAACGACAGGGAATTCCTACGAGCAGTACTTC. It is translated as CASSPTTGNSYEQYF.

This clonotype was detected ten times or more. The chain carries TRBV19 and TRBJ2-1; 7 nucleotides match TRBD1. This CDR3 has 16 residues. In germline, CDR1 is LNHDA, CDR2 SQIVND (reference sequence). Unmatched junction bases numbered 15, after V lost 6 bases and J lost 7 bases. CDR3 DNA sequence: TGTGCCAGTAGCTCGCCCCGGGGACAGCCTGTAAATGAGCAGTTCTTC. As protein: CASSSPRGQPVNEQFF.

This clonotype was found many times. The chain is built from TRBV27 and TRBJ2-7, with 7 bases fitting TRBD1. Germline values: CDR1 MNHEY, CDR2 SMNVEV (reference sequence). V lost 6 bases and J lost 1; bases outside the gene matches: 6. This CDR3 comprises 14 residues. The CDR3 region has the DNA TGTGCCAGCAGCTTAAGGGGACAGTCCTACGAGCAGTACTTC. Its protein is CASSLRGQSYEQYF.

The table lists this clonotype with many counts. The chain uses TRBV25-1 and TRBJ2-2; 9 nucleotides line up with TRBD1. J was trimmed by 6 bases and V by 3 bases; bases with no gene match: 14. The CDR3 spans 18 residues. The germline CDR1 and CDR2 sequences are MGHDK and SYGVNS. Here the CDR3 reads CASSDQIPGQGRAGELFF. In nucleotides, the CDR3 is TGTGCCAGCAGTGACCAAATACCGGGACAGGGTAGGGCCGGGGAGCTGTTTTTT.

This clonotype was seen many times. This chain joins TRBV6-5 and TRBJ2-3, with a possible D match to TRBD1 (6 bases). The CDR3 covers 18 residues. CDR1 and CDR2 from the germline V gene are MNHEY and SVGAGI. Trimming stripped 0 bases from V and 0 bases from J, with 16 bases between. Here the CDR3 reads CASSYSVDRASSTDTQYF. In DNA, the CDR3 is TGTGCCAGCAGTTACTCGGTGGACAGAGCCTCTAGCACAGATACGCAGTATTTT.

This clonotype has a handful of counts. The chain links TRBV3-1 to TRBJ1-1; D might be TRBD1 (6 bases). The CDR3 loop spans 15 amino acids. The V gene's germline CDR1 is LGHDT and CDR2 YNNKEL (reference sequence). With 1 base removed from V and 1 base from J, the gap between germline ends came to 10 bases. DNA for the CDR3: TGTGCCAGCAGCCAAGGTCACAGGGAGAACACTGAAGCTTTCTTT. Encoded protein: CASSQGHRENTEAFF.

V gene TRBV27 combines with J gene TRBJ2-5, with TRBD2 matching over 11 bases. The ends lost 6 bases at V and 5 bases at J; junction bases unmatched: 5. CDR3 length: 14 residues. Germline V gives CDR1 MNHEY, CDR2 SMNVEV (reference sequence). The CDR3 here is CASSPSGRSETQYF. The CDR3 DNA is TGTGCCAGCAGCCCTAGCGGGAGGAGCGAGACCCAGTACTTC.

This clonotype was counted many times. This chain joins TRBV7-2 and TRBJ1-5; D gene unclear. The length of the CDR3 is 16 residues. Germline lookup yields CDR1 SGHTA and CDR2 FQGNSA. Between the trimmed V and J ends, which lost 1 base and 0 bases, there was a span of 10 bases. The CDR3 nucleotides read TGTGCCAGCAGCTTAGGGCCCGGAACTAGCAATCAGCCCCAGCATTTT. Protein sequence: CASSLGPGTSNQPQHF.

This chain uses TRBV2 with TRBJ2-1, with TRBD2 matching over 7 bases. With V trimmed by 5 bases and J by 5 bases, 9 bases remained unmatched. CDR1 is SNHLY, CDR2 FYNNEI, per germline. This CDR3 is 15 amino acids long. The CDR3 sequence: CASSRRDGGDNEQFF. The CDR3 nucleotides read TGTGCCAGCAGTAGGCGGGATGGGGGGGACAATGAGCAGTTCTTC.

This clonotype showed up just a few times. CDR3 in amino acids: CASSPDDSDEQYF. CDR3 bases: TGCGCCAGCAGCCCGGACGACAGCGACGAGCAGTACTTC. This rearrangement joins TRBV4-1 to TRBJ2-7, with D perhaps matching TRBD1 (5 bases). Germline CDR1 MGHRA, CDR2 YSYEKL. The V and J ends lost 4 bases and 5 bases respectively, with 12 bases between them. This CDR3 has 13 amino acids.

This clonotype was recorded a few times. The chain has TRBV11-2 and TRBJ2-5, with D possibly TRBD2 on 6 matching bases. The CDR3 loop spans 15 amino acids. V was cut by 7 bases and J by 1 base, with 16 bases left in between. Germline assignment: CDR1 SGHAT and CDR2 FQNNGV. The CDR3 protein is CASKSLGTLQETQYF. The CDR3 DNA reads as TGTGCCAGCAAATCACTCGGGACTCTCCAAGAGACCCAGTACTTC.

In this sample, this clonotype turned up many times. The chain combines TRBV7-6 with TRBJ2-2; either TRBD1 or TRBD2 may fit D (6 bases each). Germline-derived CDR1 and CDR2 are SGHVS and FNYEAQ. The CDR3 sequence is 16 residues long. V was cut by 1 base and J by 5 bases, with 14 bases left in between. The CDR3: CASSLEMGGRTGELFF. The DNA for the CDR3 is TGTGCCAGCAGCTTAGAGATGGGGGGCCGAACCGGGGAGCTGTTTTTT.

V is TRBV28 and J is TRBJ2-7; D not resolved. Per germline, CDR1 MDHEN and CDR2 SYDVKM. V lost 0 bases, J lost 2 bases, and 8 bases lay in between. This CDR3 is built from 14 residues. The CDR3 nucleotides are TGTGCCAGCAGTTTATGGAGAACGGCCTACGAGCAGTACTTC. It translates to CASSLWRTAYEQYF. Full variable domain (remainder filled in from reference TRBV28 and TRBJ2-7): DVKVTQSSRYLVKRTGEKVFLECVQDMDHENMFWYRQDPGLGLRLIYFSYDVKMKEKGDIPEGYSVSREKKERFSLILESASTNQTSMYLCASSLWRTAYEQYFGPGTRLTVT.

This clonotype was seen a few times. J is TRBJ2-5 and V is TRBV19; 7 nucleotides match TRBD2. The CDR3 is made up of 16 amino acids. V lost 1 base and J lost 5; bases outside the gene matches: 10. CDR1 LNHDA and CDR2 SQIVND come from the germline V gene (reference sequence). The CDR3 nucleotides are TGTGCCAGTAGTATAGTAACTAGCGCAGCTTTGGAGACCCAGTACTTC. This sequence encodes CASSIVTSAALETQYF.

The table lists this clonotype with many counts. V and J are TRBV27 and TRBJ1-2; weak D call: TRBD1 (6 bases). The CDR3 is made up of 13 amino acids. CDR1 and CDR2 from the germline V gene are MNHEY and SMNVEV (reference sequence). The ends were cut back, 5 bases at V and 8 bases at J, with 15 bases in the middle. CDR3 loop: CASSQGGAWGYTF. The CDR3 nucleotides read TGTGCCAGCAGTCAAGGGGGGGCATGGGGCTACACCTTC.

The rearrangement links TRBV27 to TRBJ2-2; TRBD2 is a possible D gene (5 bases). The CDR3 length is 15 residues. From germline, CDR1 is MNHEY and CDR2 SMNVEV (reference sequence). Between the trimmed V and J ends, which lost 7 bases and 5 bases, there was a span of 17 bases. CDR3 DNA: TGTGCCAGCACCCCGGGGAGCCAATGGACCGGGGAGCTGTTTTTT. It encodes CASTPGSQWTGELFF.

This clonotype was detected ten times or more. The V and J genes are TRBV11-2 and TRBJ2-3, with TRBD2 identical over 8 bases. CDR1 SGHAT and CDR2 FQNNGV come from the germline V gene. Trimming removed 5 bases from V and 2 bases from J; junction bases left unmatched: 12. The CDR3 consists of 17 residues. The CDR3 nucleotides read TGTGCCAGCAGCGCTGGAGATAGCGGGACTTCCACAGATACGCAGTATTTT. This sequence encodes CASSAGDSGTSTDTQYF.

This clonotype has just a few counts. The chain combines TRBV19 with TRBJ1-2; 8 positions match TRBD1. V lost 6 bases to trimming and J lost 8 bases; unmatched junction nucleotides: 8. This CDR3 is 13 amino acids long. The germline V gene has CDR1 LNHDA and CDR2 SQIVND (reference sequence). The CDR3 spells CASRSRGQEGYTF. The CDR3 DNA is TGTGCCAGTAGGAGCAGGGGGCAGGAGGGCTACACCTTC.

This clonotype was observed many times. The CDR3 spells CASSPRAGVIPGELFF. The CDR3 nucleotides read TGTGCCAGCAGTCCACGAGCGGGAGTAATACCCGGGGAGCTGTTTTTT. The chain couples TRBV7-9 to TRBJ2-2; TRBD2 agrees at 8 bases. V lost 6 bases and J lost 6; bases outside the gene matches: 12. Germline CDR1 and CDR2: SEHNR and FQNEAQ (reference sequence). The CDR3 is made up of 16 amino acids.

The rearrangement links TRBV4-1 to TRBJ2-7; D is uncertain. V lost 0 bases and J 7 bases, leaving 10 bases between the germline ends. This CDR3 comprises 13 residues. Germline assignment: CDR1 MGHRA and CDR2 YSYEKL. CDR3 region: CASSQDSALEQYF. DNA for the CDR3: TGCGCCAGCAGCCAAGATTCGGCCCTGGAGCAGTACTTC.

This clonotype has just a few counts. The rearrangement uses TRBV14 and TRBJ1-6, with D perhaps matching TRBD1 (5 bases). V gave up 1 base and J gave up 14 bases, with 6 bases separating them. The CDR3 has 11 amino acids. Germline lookup yields CDR1 SGHDN and CDR2 FVKESK. The CDR3 loop is CASSQGGSLHF. CDR3 in DNA: TGTGCCAGCAGCCAAGGGGGGTCCCTCCACTTT.

This clonotype was observed at least ten times. The genes are TRBV11-3 and TRBJ2-1, with D maybe TRBD2 (6 bases). The CDR3 is 17 amino acids. Germline CDR1 is SGHNT and CDR2 is YENEEA. V lost 4 bases to trimming and J lost 8 bases, with 24 bases between them. The CDR3 sequence: CASSSGITSFNPDEQFF. CDR3 bases: TGTGCCAGCAGCTCCGGTATTACTAGCTTCAATCCGGATGAGCAGTTCTTC.

This clonotype has a handful of counts. The gene calls are TRBV7-9 and TRBJ2-3; no reliable D call. In germline, CDR1 is SEHNR, CDR2 FQNEAQ (reference sequence). Trimming removed 4 bases from V and 11 bases from J, with 10 bases in between. This CDR3 contains 11 residues. Here the CDR3 reads CASSSSDRQYF. In DNA form, the CDR3 reads TGTGCCAGCAGCTCCTCCGATCGGCAGTATTTT.

The chain links TRBV5-1 to TRBJ2-5; TRBD2 aligns across 12 bases. The CDR3 runs to 17 residues. Germline lookup yields CDR1 SGHRS and CDR2 YFSETQ. Trimming cost V 2 bases and J 5 bases; bases outside gene matches: 10. DNA for the CDR3: TGCGCCAGCAGCTTTACCGCGACTAGCGGGAGAGGGGAGACCCAGTACTTC. It specifies CASSFTATSGRGETQYF.